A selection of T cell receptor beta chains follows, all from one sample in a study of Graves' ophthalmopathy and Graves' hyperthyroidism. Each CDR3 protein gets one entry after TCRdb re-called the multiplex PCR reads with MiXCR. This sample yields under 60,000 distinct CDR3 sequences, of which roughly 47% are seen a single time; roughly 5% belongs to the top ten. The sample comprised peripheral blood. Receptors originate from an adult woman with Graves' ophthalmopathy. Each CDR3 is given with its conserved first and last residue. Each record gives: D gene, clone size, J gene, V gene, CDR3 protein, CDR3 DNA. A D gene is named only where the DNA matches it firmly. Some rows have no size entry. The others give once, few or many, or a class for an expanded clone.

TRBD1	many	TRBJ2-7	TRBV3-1	CASSPMNRGTYEQYF	TGTGCCAGCAGCCCCATGAACAGGGGGACTTACGAGCAGTACTTC
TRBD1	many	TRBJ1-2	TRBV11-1	CASSVGTGGGYTF	TGTGCCAGCAGCGTCGGGACAGGAGGTGGCTACACCTTC
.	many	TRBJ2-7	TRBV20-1	CSAGGSRAAYEQYF	TGCAGTGCTGGGGGGAGCAGGGCGGCTTACGAGCAGTACTTC
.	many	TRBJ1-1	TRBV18	CASSGATEAFF	TGTGCCAGCTCAGGTGCCACTGAAGCTTTCTTT
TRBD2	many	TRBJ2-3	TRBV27	CATRTRSSTDTQYF	TGTGCCACCCGGACTAGATCCTCCACAGATACGCAGTATTTT
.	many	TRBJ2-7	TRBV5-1	CASRDSSYEQYF	TGCGCCAGCAGGGACAGCTCCTACGAGCAGTACTTC
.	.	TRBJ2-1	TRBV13	CASSLGVASVNNEQFF	TGTGCCAGCAGCTTAGGTGTCGCTAGCGTTAACAATGAGCAGTTCTTC
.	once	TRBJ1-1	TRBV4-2	CASSQDGGGTEAFF	TGTGCCAGCAGCCAAGATGGAGGGGGCACTGAAGCTTTCTTT
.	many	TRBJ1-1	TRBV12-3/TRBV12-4	CASSLGGHAEAFF	TGTGCCAGCAGTTTGGGTGGGCACGCTGAAGCTTTCTTT
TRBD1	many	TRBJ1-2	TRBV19	CASSTSTGGNYGYTF	TGTGCCAGTAGTACCTCGACAGGGGGCAACTATGGCTACACCTTC
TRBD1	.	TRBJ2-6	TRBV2	CASTSDWTGAGANVLTF	TGTGCCAGCACCTCGGATTGGACAGGGGCTGGGGCCAACGTCCTGACTTTC
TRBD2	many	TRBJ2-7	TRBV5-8	CASSPGTSGSSGGYEQYF	TGTGCCAGCAGCCCTGGGACTAGCGGGAGCTCGGGTGGGTACGAGCAGTACTTC
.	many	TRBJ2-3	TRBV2	CASSVFTDTQYF	TGTGCCAGCAGTGTTTTTACGGATACGCAGTATTTT
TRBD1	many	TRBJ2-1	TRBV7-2	CASSLATGYNEQFF	TGTGCCAGCAGCTTAGCGACAGGGTACAATGAGCAGTTCTTC
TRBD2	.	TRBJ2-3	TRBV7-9	CASSKGTSGSTDTQYF	TGTGCCAGCAGCAAGGGGACTAGCGGAAGCACAGATACGCAGTATTTT
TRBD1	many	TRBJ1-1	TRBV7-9	CAATGTANTEAFF	TGTGCCGCCACCGGGACAGCTAACACTGAAGCTTTCTTT
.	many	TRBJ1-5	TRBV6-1	CASSEKGYSNQPQHF	TGTGCCAGCAGTGAAAAGGGGTATAGCAATCAGCCCCAGCATTTT
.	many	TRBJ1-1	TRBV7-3	CASSLTVNTEAFF	TGTGCCAGCAGCTTGACAGTGAACACTGAAGCTTTCTTT
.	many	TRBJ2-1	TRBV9	CASSSTGAGAYNEQFF	TGTGCCAGCAGCTCCACTGGGGCAGGGGCCTACAATGAGCAGTTCTTC
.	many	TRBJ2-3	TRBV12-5	CASGNRVPDTQYF	TGTGCTAGTGGTAATCGGGTCCCAGATACGCAGTATTTT
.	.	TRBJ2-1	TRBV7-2	CASSLDRGHNEQFF	TGTGCCAGCAGCTTAGATCGCGGGCACAATGAGCAGTTCTTC